The 20 T cell receptor beta chains given below trace back to one sample, sequenced in a study of long-term antiretroviral therapy in people with HIV. Version v3.0 of the immunoSEQ assay was performed at survey level. Using immunoSEQ multiplex PCR, the repertoire was profiled, and TCRdb retains in-frame clones only, with some absent. The sample includes 23,000 or so clones, about nine tenths of them seen just once. The sequenced sample was unsorted PBMCs, obtained 0.2 years before starting antiretroviral therapy. These receptors were collected from a man between 18 and 29 years old with HIV.

The V call is TRBV11-2, the J call TRBJ1-1, with D possibly being TRBD1 (6 bases). The CDR3 is 13 amino acids. V lost 3 bases and J 4 bases, leaving 9 bases between the germline ends. Germline CDR1 is SGHAT and CDR2 is FQNNGV. CDR3 nucleotides: TGTGCCAGCAGCTTTCAGGGGAGCACTGAAGCTTTCTTT. It is translated as CASSFQGSTEAFF.

This chain connects TRBV6-1 to TRBJ2-5; either TRBD1 or TRBD2 may fit D (5 bases each). CDR3 size: 12 residues. Deletions cut 6 bases from V and 1 base from J, with 6 bases between. Germline assignment: CDR1 MNHNS and CDR2 SASEGT. The CDR3 nucleotides are TGTGCCAGCAGCGGGGCCCAAGAGACCCAGTACTTC. As protein: CASSGAQETQYF.

The chain couples TRBV18 to TRBJ2-5; 7 bases are a match to TRBD2. After removal of 3 bases from V and 4 bases from J, the junction contained 5 bases not matched to a gene. The CDR3 is 14 residues long. Germline values: CDR1 KGHSH, CDR2 LQKENI. The CDR3 spells CASSPTSVRETQYF. The CDR3 bases are TGTGCCAGCTCACCCACTAGCGTCCGAGAGACCCAGTACTTC.

The chain couples TRBV18 to TRBJ1-4; D is perhaps TRBD1 (5 bases). The CDR3 covers 15 residues. V dropped 4 bases and J dropped 4 bases, with 13 bases sitting between them. Looked up from germline, CDR1 is KGHSH and CDR2 is LQKENI. CDR3 in amino acids: CASSRGTTNNEKLFF. In nucleotides, the CDR3 is TGTGCCAGCTCACGAGGGACCACCAATAATGAAAAACTGTTTTTT.

The CDR3 sequence is CASRTSGSQEETQYF. Here the CDR3 DNA reads TGCGCCAGCAGGACTAGCGGGAGTCAGGAAGAGACCCAGTACTTC. The V gene is TRBV10-1, the J gene TRBJ2-5, with 12 nucleotides matching TRBD2. J was trimmed by 3 bases and V by 6 bases; bases with no gene match: 5. Per germline, CDR1 WNHNN and CDR2 SYGVQD (reference sequence). The CDR3 is 15 residues long.

V is TRBV9 and J is TRBJ2-1, with a possible D match to TRBD2 (6 bases). There are 13 residues in the CDR3. From germline, CDR1 is SGDLS and CDR2 YYNGEE. Deletions cut 0 bases from V and 6 bases from J, with 7 bases between. CDR3: CASSVGRGNEQFF. CDR3 bases: TGTGCCAGCAGCGTAGGGAGGGGCAATGAGCAGTTCTTC.

The J gene is TRBJ2-1, the V gene TRBV5-6; no definite D call. The CDR3 has 14 amino acids. Looked up from germline, CDR1 is SGHDT and CDR2 is YYEEEE. V was pared by 7 bases and J by 0 bases, with 11 bases between. As DNA, the CDR3 is TGTGCCAGCGGAATCGGAAGCTCCTACAATGAGCAGTTCTTC. Encoded protein: CASGIGSSYNEQFF.

The chain uses TRBV5-4 and TRBJ2-1; TRBD2 aligns across 16 bases. The CDR3 runs to 19 residues. The germline V gene encodes CDR1 SGHNT and CDR2 YYREEE (reference sequence). After removal of 0 bases from V and 2 bases from J, the junction contained 5 bases not matched to a gene. Here the CDR3 DNA reads TGTGCCAGCAGCTTGGACGGGACTAGCGGGGGGGAAACCTACAATGAGCAGTTCTTC. Translating gives CASSLDGTSGGETYNEQFF.

The genes are TRBV5-6 and TRBJ1-6; TRBD1 might be the D (5 bases). Per germline, CDR1 SGHDT and CDR2 YYEEEE. This CDR3 contains 15 residues. V lost 1 base and J lost 3, with 8 bases in between. The CDR3 here is CASSLTGSYNSPLHF. For the CDR3, the DNA is TGTGCCAGCAGCTTGACAGGCAGCTATAATTCACCCCTCCACTTT.

V usage is TRBV7-2 and J usage is TRBJ1-5; D gene unclear. This CDR3 is 16 amino acids long. Germline V gene lookup returns CDR1 SGHTA and CDR2 FQGNSA. V lost 1 base to trimming and J lost 5 bases, with 15 bases between them. The CDR3 coding sequence is TGTGCCAGCAGCTTAGTGCTGGGGAAAACCTATCAGCCCCAGCATTTT. This encodes CASSLVLGKTYQPQHF.

This sequence joins TRBV7-6 and TRBJ2-1, with 7 positions matching TRBD2. Trimming took 1 base from V and 7 from J; bases not matched to a gene: 13. Germline V gene lookup returns CDR1 SGHVS and CDR2 FNYEAQ. There are 17 residues in the CDR3. This CDR3 is CASSLEGGGSWGNEQFF. The DNA for the CDR3 is TGTGCCAGCAGCTTAGAGGGTGGCGGGAGTTGGGGTAATGAGCAGTTCTTC. Supplemented by reference TRBV7-6 and TRBJ2-1, the full variable domain reads GAGVSQSPRYKVTKRGQDVALRCDPISGHVSLYWYRQALGQGPEFLTYFNYEAQQDKSGLPNDRFSAERPEGSISTLTIQRTEQRDSAMYRCASSLEGGGSWGNEQFFGPGTRLTVL.

The chain combines TRBV18 with TRBJ1-2; a weak D match, TRBD1 (6 bases). V lost 3 bases and J lost 7, with 15 bases in between. The germline CDR1 and CDR2 sequences are KGHSH and LQKENI. The CDR3 has 14 residues. CDR3 protein: CASSPPLGGSGYTF. The CDR3 DNA reads TGTGCCAGCTCACCTCCGTTAGGGGGGTCTGGCTACACCTTC.

As to this clone: One end of the junction does not line up with germline, which may come from a read error. The V and J genes are TRBV7-9 and TRBJ1-1, with D uncertain. CDR3 length: 14 residues. The germline CDR1 and CDR2 sequences are SEHNR and FQNEAQ (reference sequence). CDR3 sequence reads: CASSLAEGNPEAFF. Here the CDR3 DNA reads TGTGCCAGCAGCTTAGCGGAAGGGAACCCTGAAGCTTTCTTT.

The chain joins TRBV11-2 to TRBJ1-1; 9 positions match TRBD1. J lost 10 bases, V lost 4 bases, and 7 bases had no gene match. Germline V gene data show CDR1 as SGHAT and CDR2 as FQNNGV. The CDR3 loop spans 13 amino acids. This CDR3 is CASSWGQGSGAFF. The DNA of the CDR3 is TGTGCCAGCAGCTGGGGACAGGGAAGTGGAGCTTTCTTT.

The chain carries TRBV7-6 and TRBJ2-2; D unresolved. Germline lookup yields CDR1 SGHVS and CDR2 FNYEAQ. V lost 1 base, J lost 0 bases, and 15 bases lay in between. The CDR3 totals 18 residues. The CDR3 nucleotides read TGTGCCAGCAGCTTAGTATCGGTCAGGATCGCGAACACCGGGGAGCTGTTTTTT. As protein: CASSLVSVRIANTGELFF.

Only one count was recorded for this clone. The V and J genes are TRBV7-9 and TRBJ2-1; D is ambiguous. V was shortened by 3 bases and J by 9 bases, with 15 bases between the two germline ends. The CDR3 spans 14 residues. Per germline, CDR1 SEHNR and CDR2 FQNEAQ (reference sequence). CDR3 amino acids: CASSFSADRTEQFF. In DNA form, the CDR3 reads TGTGCCAGCAGCTTCTCTGCGGATCGGACTGAGCAGTTCTTC.

The V and J genes are TRBV7-2 and TRBJ2-5, with TRBD1 as a possible D gene (5 bases). V shed 5 bases and J shed 1 base, with 17 bases lying between them. CDR1 is SGHTA and CDR2 is FQGNSA in the germline V gene. The CDR3 is 16 amino acids. CDR3 protein: CASSQTIDSGQETQYF. The CDR3 coding sequence is TGTGCCAGCAGCCAGACGATCGACAGTGGCCAAGAGACCCAGTACTTC.

Written as DNA, the CDR3 is TGTGCCAGCTCATATCCGAGTTCCCAAAACATTCAGTACTTC. Protein: CASSYPSSQNIQYF. The V gene is TRBV6-1, the J gene TRBJ2-4; D remains ambiguous. Germline-derived CDR1 and CDR2 are MNHNS and SASEGT. The CDR3 totals 14 residues. The V and J ends lost 8 bases and 5 bases respectively, with 16 bases between them.

This sequence joins TRBV7-6 and TRBJ2-5, with 9 bases matching TRBD2. V was pared by 3 bases and J by 2 bases, with 4 bases of the junction left unmatched. The CDR3 contains 15 residues. Germline V gene sequence: CDR1 SGHVS, CDR2 FNYEAQ. CDR3 in amino acids: CASSFRAGGQETQYF. In DNA form, the CDR3 reads TGTGCCAGCAGCTTCCGAGCGGGGGGACAAGAGACCCAGTACTTC.

This chain joins TRBV7-2 and TRBJ2-1; 8 bases agree with TRBD2. Germline V gene lookup returns CDR1 SGHTA and CDR2 FQGNSA. The CDR3 loop spans 15 amino acids. J gave up 5 bases and V 4 bases, and 7 bases lay outside the gene matches. The CDR3 is CASSYPGLVHNEQFF. The DNA for the CDR3 is TGTGCCAGCAGCTACCCGGGACTAGTCCACAATGAGCAGTTCTTC. Full variable domain (remainder filled in from reference TRBV7-2 and TRBJ2-1): GAGVSQSPSNKVTEKGKDVELRCDPISGHTALYWYRQSLGQGLEFLIYFQGNSAPDKSGLPSDRFSAERTGGSVSTLTIQRTQQEDSAVYLCASSYPGLVHNEQFFGPGTRLTVL.